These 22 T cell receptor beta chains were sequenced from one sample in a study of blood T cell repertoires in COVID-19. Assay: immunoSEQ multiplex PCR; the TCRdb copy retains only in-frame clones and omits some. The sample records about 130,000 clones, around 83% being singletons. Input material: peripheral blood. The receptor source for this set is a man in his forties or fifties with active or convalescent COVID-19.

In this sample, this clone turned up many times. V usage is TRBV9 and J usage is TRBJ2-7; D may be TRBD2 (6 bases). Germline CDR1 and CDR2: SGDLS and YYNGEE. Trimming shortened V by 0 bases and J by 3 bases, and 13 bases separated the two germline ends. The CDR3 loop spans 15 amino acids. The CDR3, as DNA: TGTGCCAGCAGCGTAGGGGCTAGCGCTTTCTACGAGCAGTACTTC. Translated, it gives CASSVGASAFYEQYF. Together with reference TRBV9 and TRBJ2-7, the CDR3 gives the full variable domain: DSGVTQTPKHLITATGQRVTLRCSPRSGDLSVYWYQQSLDQGLQFLIQYYNGEERAKGNILERFSAQQFPDLHSELNLSSLELGDSALYFCASSVGASAFYEQYFGPGTRLTVT.

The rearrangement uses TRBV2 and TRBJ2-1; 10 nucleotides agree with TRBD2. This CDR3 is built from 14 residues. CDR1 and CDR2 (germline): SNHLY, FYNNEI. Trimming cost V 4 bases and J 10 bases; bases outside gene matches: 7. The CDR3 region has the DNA TGTGCCAGCAGTGGAAGTAGCGGGGGGCAGGAGCAGTTCTTC. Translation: CASSGSSGGQEQFF.

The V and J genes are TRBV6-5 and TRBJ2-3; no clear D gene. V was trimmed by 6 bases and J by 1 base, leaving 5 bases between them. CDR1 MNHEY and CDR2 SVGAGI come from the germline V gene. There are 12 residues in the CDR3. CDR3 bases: TGTGCCAGCAGCGAGGGCACAGATACGCAGTATTTT. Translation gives CASSEGTDTQYF.

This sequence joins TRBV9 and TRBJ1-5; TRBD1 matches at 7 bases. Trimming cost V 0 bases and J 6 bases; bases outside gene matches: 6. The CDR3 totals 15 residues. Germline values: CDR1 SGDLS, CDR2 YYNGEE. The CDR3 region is CASSVDPGQVQPQHF. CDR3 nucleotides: TGTGCCAGCAGCGTAGACCCTGGACAGGTTCAGCCCCAGCATTTT. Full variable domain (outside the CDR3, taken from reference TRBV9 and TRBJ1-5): DSGVTQTPKHLITATGQRVTLRCSPRSGDLSVYWYQQSLDQGLQFLIQYYNGEERAKGNILERFSAQQFPDLHSELNLSSLELGDSALYFCASSVDPGQVQPQHFGDGTRLSIL.

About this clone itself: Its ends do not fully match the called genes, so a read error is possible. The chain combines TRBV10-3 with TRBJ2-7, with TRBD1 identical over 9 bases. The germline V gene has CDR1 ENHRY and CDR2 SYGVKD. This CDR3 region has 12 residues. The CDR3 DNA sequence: TGTGCCTCCCATCGGGGACAGGGAGAGCCGTACTTC. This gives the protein CASHRGQGEPYF.

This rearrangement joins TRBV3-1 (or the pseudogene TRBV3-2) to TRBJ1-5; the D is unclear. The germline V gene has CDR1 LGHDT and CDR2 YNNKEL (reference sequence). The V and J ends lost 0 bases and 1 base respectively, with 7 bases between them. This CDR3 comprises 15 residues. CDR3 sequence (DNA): TGTGCCAGCAGCCAAGATTCAGGCAGCAATCAGCCCCAGCATTTT. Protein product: CASSQDSGSNQPQHF.

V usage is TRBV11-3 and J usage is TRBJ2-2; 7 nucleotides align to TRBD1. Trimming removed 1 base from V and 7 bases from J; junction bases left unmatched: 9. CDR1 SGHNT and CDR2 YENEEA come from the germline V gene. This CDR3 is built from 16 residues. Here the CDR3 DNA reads TGTGCCAGCAGCTTAGGAACAGGGGTTGAGCGCGGGGAGCTGTTTTTT. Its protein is CASSLGTGVERGELFF.

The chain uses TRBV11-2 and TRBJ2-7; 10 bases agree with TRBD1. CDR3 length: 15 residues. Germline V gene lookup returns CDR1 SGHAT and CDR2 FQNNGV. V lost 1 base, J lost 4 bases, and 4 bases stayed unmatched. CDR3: CASSLGGTGVYEQYF. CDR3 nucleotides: TGTGCCAGCAGCTTAGGGGGGACAGGGGTGTACGAGCAGTACTTC.

The CDR3 spells CASSSMGQTGNTIYF. CDR3 bases: TGTGCCAGCAGTTCCATGGGACAGACCGGAAACACCATATATTTT. The rearrangement uses TRBV6-5 and TRBJ1-3; 7 nucleotides align to TRBD1. Unmatched junction bases numbered 7, after V lost 4 bases and J lost 4 bases. Germline CDR1 and CDR2: MNHEY and SVGAGI. The CDR3 extends over 15 amino acids.

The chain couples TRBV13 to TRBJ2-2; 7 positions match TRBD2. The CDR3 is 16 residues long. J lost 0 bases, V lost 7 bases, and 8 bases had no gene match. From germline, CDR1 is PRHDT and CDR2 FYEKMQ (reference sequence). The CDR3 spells CASIHGGTTNTGELFF. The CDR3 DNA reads TGTGCCAGCATCCACGGCGGGACTACGAACACCGGGGAGCTGTTTTTT. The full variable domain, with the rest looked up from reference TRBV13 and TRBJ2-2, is AAGVIQSPRHLIKEKRETATLKCYPIPRHDTVYWYQQGPGQDPQFLISFYEKMQSDKGSIPDRFSAQQFSDYHSELNMSSLELGDSALYFCASIHGGTTNTGELFFGEGSRLTVL.

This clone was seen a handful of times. This CDR3 is CARSWDRGYYEQYF. DNA of the CDR3: TGTGCCAGAAGCTGGGACAGGGGATATTACGAGCAGTACTTC. This chain connects TRBV5-3 to TRBJ2-7, with 10 positions matching TRBD1. TRBV5-3 is an ORF, with its function uncertain. This CDR3 has 14 residues. V was pared by 3 bases and J by 4 bases, with 4 bases of the junction left unmatched.

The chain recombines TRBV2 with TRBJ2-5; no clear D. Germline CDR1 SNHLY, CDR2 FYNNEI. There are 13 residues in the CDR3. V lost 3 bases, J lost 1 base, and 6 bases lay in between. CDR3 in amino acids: CASSESVQETQYF. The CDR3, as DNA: TGTGCCAGCAGTGAGTCCGTCCAAGAGACCCAGTACTTC.

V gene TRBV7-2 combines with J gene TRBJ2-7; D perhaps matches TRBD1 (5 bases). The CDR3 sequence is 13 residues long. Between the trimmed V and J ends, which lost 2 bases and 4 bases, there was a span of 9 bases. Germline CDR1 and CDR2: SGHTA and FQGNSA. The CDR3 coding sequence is TGTGCCAGCAGCTTATCAGCAGGGTACGAGCAGTACTTC. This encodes CASSLSAGYEQYF.

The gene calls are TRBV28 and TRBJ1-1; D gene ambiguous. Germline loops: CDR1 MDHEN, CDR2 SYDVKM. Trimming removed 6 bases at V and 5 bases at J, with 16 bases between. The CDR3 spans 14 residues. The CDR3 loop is CASSAPTGSTEAFF. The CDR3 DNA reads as TGTGCCAGCAGCGCCCCCACTGGTAGTACTGAAGCTTTCTTT.

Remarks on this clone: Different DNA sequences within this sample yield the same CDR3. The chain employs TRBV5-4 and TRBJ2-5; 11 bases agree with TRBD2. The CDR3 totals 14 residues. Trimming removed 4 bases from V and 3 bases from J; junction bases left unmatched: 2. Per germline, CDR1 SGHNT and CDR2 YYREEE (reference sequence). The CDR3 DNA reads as TGTGCCAGCAGCCTAGCGGGGGGTGAAGAGACCCAGTACTTC. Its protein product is CASSLAGGEETQYF. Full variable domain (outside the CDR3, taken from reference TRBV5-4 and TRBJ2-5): ETGVTQSPTHLIKTRGQQVTLRCSSQSGHNTVSWYQQALGQGPQFIFQYYREEENGRGNFPPRFSGLQFPNYSSELNVNALELDDSALYLCASSLAGGEETQYFGPGTRLLVL.

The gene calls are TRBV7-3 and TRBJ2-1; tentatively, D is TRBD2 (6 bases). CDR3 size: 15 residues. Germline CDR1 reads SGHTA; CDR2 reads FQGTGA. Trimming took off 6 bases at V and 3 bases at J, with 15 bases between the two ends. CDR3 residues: CASSLTRADYNEQFF. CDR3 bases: TGTGCCAGCAGTTTGACTAGGGCCGACTACAATGAGCAGTTCTTC.

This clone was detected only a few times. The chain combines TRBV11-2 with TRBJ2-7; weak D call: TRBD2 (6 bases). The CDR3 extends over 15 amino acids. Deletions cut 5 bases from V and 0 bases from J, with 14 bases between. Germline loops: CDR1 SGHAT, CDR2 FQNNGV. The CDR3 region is CASSPRDWSSYEQYF. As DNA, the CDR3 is TGTGCCAGCAGCCCCCGGGACTGGAGCTCCTACGAGCAGTACTTC.

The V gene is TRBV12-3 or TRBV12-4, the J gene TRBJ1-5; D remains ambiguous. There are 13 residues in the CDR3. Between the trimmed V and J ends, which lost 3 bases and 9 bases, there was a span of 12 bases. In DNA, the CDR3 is TGTGCCAGCAGTTTTGGGCAATCAGGGCCCCAGCATTTT. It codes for CASSFGQSGPQHF.

The CDR3 DNA sequence: TGTGCCAGCAGCCCCAGGGGGCGCCGTTACTATGGCTACACCTTC. Translated: CASSPRGRRYYGYTF. The V and J genes are TRBV14 and TRBJ1-2; 8 bases are shared with TRBD1. Germline-derived CDR1 and CDR2 are SGHDN and FVKESK. J was trimmed by 3 bases and V by 4 bases; bases with no gene match: 7. The CDR3 length is 15 residues.

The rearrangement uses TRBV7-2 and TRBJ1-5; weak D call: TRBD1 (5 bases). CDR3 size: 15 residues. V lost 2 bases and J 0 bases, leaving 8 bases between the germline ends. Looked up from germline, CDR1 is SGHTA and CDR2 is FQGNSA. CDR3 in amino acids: CASSLRQISNQPQHF. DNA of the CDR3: TGTGCCAGCAGCTTAAGACAGATTAGCAATCAGCCCCAGCATTTT.

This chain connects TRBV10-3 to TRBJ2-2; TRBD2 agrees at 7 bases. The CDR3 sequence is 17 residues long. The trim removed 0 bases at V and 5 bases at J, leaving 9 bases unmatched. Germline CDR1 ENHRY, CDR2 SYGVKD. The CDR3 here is CAISESPTQGGTGELFF. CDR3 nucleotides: TGTGCCATCAGTGAGTCGCCCACTCAGGGAGGGACCGGGGAGCTGTTTTTT.

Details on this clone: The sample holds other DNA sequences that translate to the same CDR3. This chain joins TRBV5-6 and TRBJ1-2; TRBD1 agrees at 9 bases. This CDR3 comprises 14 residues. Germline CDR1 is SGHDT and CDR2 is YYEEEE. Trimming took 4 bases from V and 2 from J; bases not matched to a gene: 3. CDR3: CASSPGQGNYGYTF. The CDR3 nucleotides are TGTGCCAGCAGCCCCGGACAGGGGAACTATGGCTACACCTTC.